This T cell receptor (beta chain) stems from a study of T cells in Graves' hyperthyroidism and ophthalmopathy. In germline, CDR1 is MNHNS, CDR2 SASEGT. This CDR3 is 13 amino acids long. Trimming pared 3 bases from V and 8 bases from J, leaving 13 bases between. Template material for amplifying TCR beta CDR3 regions consisted of RNA transcripts. Using the HTBI primer set, a first-round RT-PCR was run on the TCR CDR3. MiXCR was run by TCRdb on the multiplex PCR reads, yielding one entry per CDR3 protein. The data contain about 350,000 distinct CDR3 sequences, 19% of them singletons. This clonotype was seen repeatedly, ten times or more.

The TCR was taken from a woman younger than 30 with Graves' hyperthyroidism. V usage is TRBV6-1 and J usage is TRBJ2-5, with D unclear. The source material was blood. Here the CDR3 DNA reads TGTGCCAGCAGTGATAAGGACCCGAGAACCCAGTACTTC. This codes for CASSDKDPRTQYF.